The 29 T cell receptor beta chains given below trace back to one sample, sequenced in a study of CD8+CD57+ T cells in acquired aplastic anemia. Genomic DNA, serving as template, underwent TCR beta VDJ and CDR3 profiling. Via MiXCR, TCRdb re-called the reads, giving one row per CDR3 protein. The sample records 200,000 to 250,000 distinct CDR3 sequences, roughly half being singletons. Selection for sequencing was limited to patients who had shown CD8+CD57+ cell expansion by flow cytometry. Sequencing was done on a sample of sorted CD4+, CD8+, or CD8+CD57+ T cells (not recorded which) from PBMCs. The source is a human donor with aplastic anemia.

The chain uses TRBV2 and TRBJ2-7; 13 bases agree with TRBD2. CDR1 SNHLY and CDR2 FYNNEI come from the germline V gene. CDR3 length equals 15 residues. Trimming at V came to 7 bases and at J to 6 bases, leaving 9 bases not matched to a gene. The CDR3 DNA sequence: TGTGCCAGCATGCTAGCGGGACTAGCGGGACGCGAGCAGTACTTC. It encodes CASMLAGLAGREQYF.

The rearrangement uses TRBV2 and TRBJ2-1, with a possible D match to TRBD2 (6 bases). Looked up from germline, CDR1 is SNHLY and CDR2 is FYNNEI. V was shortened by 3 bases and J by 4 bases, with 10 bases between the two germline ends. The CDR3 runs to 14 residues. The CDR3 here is CASSEDYQYNEQFF. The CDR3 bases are TGTGCCAGCAGTGAGGACTATCAATACAATGAGCAGTTCTTC.

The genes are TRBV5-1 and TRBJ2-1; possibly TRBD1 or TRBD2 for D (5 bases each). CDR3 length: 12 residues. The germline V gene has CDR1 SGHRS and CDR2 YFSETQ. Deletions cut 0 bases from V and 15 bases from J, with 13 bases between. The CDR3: CASSLDQGGTFF. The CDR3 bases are TGCGCCAGCAGCTTGGATCAGGGTGGGACGTTCTTC. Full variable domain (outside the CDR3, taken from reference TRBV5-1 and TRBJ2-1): KAGVTQTPRYLIKTRGQQVTLSCSPISGHRSVSWYQQTPGQGLQFLFEYFSETQRNKGNFPGRFSGRQFSNSRSEMNVSTLELGDSALYLCASSLDQGGTFFGPGTRLTVL.

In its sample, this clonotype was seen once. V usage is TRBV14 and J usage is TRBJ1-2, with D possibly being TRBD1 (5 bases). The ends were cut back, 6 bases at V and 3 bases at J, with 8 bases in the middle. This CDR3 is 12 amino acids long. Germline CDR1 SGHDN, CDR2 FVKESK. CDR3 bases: TGTGCCAGCAGTCGCAGGGACTATGGCTACACCTTC. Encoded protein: CASSRRDYGYTF. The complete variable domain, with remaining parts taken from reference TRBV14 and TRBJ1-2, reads EAGVTQFPSHSVIEKGQTVTLRCDPISGHDNLYWYRRVMGKEIKFLLHFVKESKQDESGMPNNRFLAERTGGTYSTLKVQPAELEDSGVYFCASSRRDYGYTFGSGTRLTVV.

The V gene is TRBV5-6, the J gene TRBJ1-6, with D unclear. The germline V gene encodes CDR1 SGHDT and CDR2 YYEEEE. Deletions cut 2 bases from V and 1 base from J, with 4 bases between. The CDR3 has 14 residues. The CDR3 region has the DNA TGTGCCAGCAGCTTAGTTTCCTATAATTCACCCCTCCACTTT. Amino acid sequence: CASSLVSYNSPLHF. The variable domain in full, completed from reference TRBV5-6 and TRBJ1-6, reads DAGVTQSPTHLIKTRGQQVTLRCSPKSGHDTVSWYQQALGQGPQFIFQYYEEEERQRGNFPDRFSGHQFPNYSSELNVNALLLGDSALYLCASSLVSYNSPLHFGNGTRLTVT.

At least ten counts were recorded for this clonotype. The DNA of the CDR3 is TGCGCCAGCAGCCAAGGGACACAGGGGACCTACGAGCAGTACTTC. Translated: CASSQGTQGTYEQYF. The chain is built from TRBV4-1 and TRBJ2-7, with TRBD1 matching over 7 bases. The V and J ends lost 1 base and 2 bases, in that order; junction bases with no gene match: 5. The CDR3 length is 15 residues. Germline CDR1 and CDR2: MGHRA and YSYEKL.

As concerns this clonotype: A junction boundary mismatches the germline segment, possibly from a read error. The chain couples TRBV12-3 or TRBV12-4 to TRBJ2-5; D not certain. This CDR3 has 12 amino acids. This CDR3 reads CASSFFGETQYF. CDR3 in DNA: TGCGCCAGCAGTTTTTTTGGGGAGACCCAGTACTTC.

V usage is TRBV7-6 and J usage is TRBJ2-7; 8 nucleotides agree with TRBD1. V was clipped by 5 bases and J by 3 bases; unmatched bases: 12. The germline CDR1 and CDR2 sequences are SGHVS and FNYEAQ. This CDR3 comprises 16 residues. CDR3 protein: CASSTHTGGASYEQYF. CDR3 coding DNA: TGTGCCAGCAGCACCCATACAGGGGGTGCCAGCTACGAGCAGTACTTC.

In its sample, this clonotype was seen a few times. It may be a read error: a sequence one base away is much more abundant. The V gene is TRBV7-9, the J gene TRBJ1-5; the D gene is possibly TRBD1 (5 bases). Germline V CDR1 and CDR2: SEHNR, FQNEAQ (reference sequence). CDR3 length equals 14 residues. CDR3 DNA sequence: TGTGCCAGCAGCTTGCATCGGGGCAATCGGCCCCAGCATTTT. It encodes CASSLHRGNRPQHF.

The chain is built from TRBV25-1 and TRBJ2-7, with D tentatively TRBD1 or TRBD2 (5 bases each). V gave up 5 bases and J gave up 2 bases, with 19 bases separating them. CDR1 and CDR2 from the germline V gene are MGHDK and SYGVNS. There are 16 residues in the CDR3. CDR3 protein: CASSMNRDQLTYEQYF. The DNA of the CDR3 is TGTGCCAGCAGTATGAACCGGGACCAACTTACCTACGAGCAGTACTTC.

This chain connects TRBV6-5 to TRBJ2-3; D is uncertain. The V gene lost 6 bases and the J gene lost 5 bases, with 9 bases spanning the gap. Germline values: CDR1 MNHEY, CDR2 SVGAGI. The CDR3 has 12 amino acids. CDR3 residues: CASSRAGDTQYF. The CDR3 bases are TGTGCCAGCAGCCGGGCCGGAGATACGCAGTATTTT.

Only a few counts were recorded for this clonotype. Here the CDR3 DNA reads TGTGCCACCTCCTCCGGGACGGGCCCCTACGAGCAGTACTTC. It encodes CATSSGTGPYEQYF. The chain joins TRBV27 to TRBJ2-7; D tentatively fits TRBD1 or TRBD2 (5 bases each). V dropped 10 bases and J dropped 2 bases, with 18 bases sitting between them. The CDR3 extends over 14 amino acids. Per germline, CDR1 MNHEY and CDR2 SMNVEV (reference sequence).

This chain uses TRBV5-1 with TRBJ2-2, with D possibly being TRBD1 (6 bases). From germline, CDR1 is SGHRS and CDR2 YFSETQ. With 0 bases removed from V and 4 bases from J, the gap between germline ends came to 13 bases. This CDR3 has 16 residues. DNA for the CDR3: TGCGCCAGCAGCTTGGTCACAGGGCGTAGCACCGGGGAGCTGTTTTTT. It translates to CASSLVTGRSTGELFF. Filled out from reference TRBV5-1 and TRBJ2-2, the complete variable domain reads KAGVTQTPRYLIKTRGQQVTLSCSPISGHRSVSWYQQTPGQGLQFLFEYFSETQRNKGNFPGRFSGRQFSNSRSEMNVSTLELGDSALYLCASSLVTGRSTGELFFGEGSRLTVL.

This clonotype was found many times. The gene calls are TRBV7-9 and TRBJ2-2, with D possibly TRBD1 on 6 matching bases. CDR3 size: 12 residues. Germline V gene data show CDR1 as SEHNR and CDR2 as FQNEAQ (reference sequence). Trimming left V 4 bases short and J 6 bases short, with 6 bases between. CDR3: CASSSGAGELFF. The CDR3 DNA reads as TGTGCCAGCAGCTCAGGGGCCGGGGAGCTGTTTTTT.

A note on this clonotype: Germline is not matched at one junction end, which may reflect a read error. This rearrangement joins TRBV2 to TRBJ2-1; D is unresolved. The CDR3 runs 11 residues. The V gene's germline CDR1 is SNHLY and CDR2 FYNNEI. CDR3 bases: TGTGCCAGCAGTTTAGGGAATGAGCAGTCCTTC. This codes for CASSLGNEQSF.

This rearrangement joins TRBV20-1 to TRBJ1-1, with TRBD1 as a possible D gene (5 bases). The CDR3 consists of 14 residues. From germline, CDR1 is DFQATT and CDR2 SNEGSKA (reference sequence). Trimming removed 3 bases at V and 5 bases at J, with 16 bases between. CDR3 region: CSASSEGLWTEAFF. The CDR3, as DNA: TGCAGTGCTAGTTCCGAGGGGCTATGGACTGAAGCTTTCTTT.

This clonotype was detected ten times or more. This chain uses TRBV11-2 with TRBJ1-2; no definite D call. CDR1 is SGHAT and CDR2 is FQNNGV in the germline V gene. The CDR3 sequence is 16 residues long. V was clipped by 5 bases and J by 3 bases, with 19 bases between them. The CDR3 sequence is CASSPLPASRYYGYTF. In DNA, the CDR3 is TGTGCCAGCAGCCCTCTCCCGGCTTCGAGATACTATGGCTACACCTTC.

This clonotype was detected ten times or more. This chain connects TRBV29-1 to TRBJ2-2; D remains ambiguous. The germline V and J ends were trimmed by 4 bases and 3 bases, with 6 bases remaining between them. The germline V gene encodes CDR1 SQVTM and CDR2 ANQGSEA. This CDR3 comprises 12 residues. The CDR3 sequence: CSVGVDTGELFF. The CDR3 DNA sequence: TGCAGCGTTGGTGTCGACACCGGGGAGCTGTTTTTT.

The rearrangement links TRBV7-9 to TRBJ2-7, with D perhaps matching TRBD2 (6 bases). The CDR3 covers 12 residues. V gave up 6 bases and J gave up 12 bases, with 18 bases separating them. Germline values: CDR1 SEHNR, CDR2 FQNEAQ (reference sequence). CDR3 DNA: TGTGCCAGCAGAGCCCTCCCGGGACTGGGGTACTTC. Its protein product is CASRALPGLGYF.

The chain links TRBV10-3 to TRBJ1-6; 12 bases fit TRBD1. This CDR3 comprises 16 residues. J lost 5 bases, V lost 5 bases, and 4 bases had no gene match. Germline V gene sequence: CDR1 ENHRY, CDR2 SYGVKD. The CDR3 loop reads CAISKGTGGNNSPLHF. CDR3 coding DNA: TGTGCCATCAGTAAGGGGACAGGGGGCAATAATTCACCCCTCCACTTT.

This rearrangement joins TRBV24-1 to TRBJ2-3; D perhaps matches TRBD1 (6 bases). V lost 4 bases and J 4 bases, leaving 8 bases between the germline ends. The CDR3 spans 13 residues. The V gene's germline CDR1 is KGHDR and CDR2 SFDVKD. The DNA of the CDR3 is TGTGCCACCAGTGACTGGACAGCAGATACGCAGTATTTT. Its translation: CATSDWTADTQYF.

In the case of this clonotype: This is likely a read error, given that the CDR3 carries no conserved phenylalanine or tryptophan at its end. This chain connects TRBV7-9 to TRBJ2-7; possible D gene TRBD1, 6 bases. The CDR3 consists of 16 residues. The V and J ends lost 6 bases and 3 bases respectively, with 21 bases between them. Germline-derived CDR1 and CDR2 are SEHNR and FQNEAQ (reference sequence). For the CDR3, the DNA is TGTGCCAGCAGGGCCCTTTTGGACGGGACATTCTACGAGCAGTACCTC. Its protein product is CASRALLDGTFYEQYL.

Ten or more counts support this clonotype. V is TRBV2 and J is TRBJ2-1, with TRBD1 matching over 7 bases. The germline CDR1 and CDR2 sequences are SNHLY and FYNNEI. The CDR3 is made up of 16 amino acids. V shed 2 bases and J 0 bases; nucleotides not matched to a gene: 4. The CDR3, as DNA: TGTGCCAGCAGTGAAAAGGGACAGACCTCCTACAATGAGCAGTTCTTC. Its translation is CASSEKGQTSYNEQFF. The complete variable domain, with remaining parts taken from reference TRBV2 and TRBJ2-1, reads EPEVTQTPSHQVTQMGQEVILRCVPISNHLYFYWYRQILGQKVEFLVSFYNNEISEKSEIFDDQFSVERPDGSNFTLKIRSTKLEDSAMYFCASSEKGQTSYNEQFFGPGTRLTVL.

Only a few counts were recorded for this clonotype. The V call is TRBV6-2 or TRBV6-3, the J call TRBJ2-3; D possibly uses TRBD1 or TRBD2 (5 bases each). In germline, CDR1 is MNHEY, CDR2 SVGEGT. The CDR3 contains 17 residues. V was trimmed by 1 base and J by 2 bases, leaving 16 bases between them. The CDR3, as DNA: TGTGCCAGCAGTTACTATGTCGGGGCAGGAAACACAGATACGCAGTATTTT. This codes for CASSYYVGAGNTDTQYF.

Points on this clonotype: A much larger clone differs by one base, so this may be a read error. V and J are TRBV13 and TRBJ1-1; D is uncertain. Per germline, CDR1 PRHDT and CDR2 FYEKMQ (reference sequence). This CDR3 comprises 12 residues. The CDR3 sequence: CAGSPGSTEAFF. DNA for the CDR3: TGTGCCGGCAGCCCGGGGAGTACTGAAGCTTTCTTT.

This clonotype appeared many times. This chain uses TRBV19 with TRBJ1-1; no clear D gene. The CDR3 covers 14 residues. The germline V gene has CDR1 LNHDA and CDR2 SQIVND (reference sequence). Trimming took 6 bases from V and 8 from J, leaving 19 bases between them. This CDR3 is CASRPGGAVLEAFF. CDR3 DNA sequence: TGTGCCAGTAGACCAGGAGGAGCCGTTCTAGAAGCTTTCTTT. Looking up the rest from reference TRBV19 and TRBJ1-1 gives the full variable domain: DGGITQSPKYLFRKEGQNVTLSCEQNLNHDAMYWYRQDPGQGLRLIYYSQIVNDFQKGDIAEGYSVSREKKESFPLTVTSAQKNPTAFYLCASRPGGAVLEAFFGQGTRLTVV.

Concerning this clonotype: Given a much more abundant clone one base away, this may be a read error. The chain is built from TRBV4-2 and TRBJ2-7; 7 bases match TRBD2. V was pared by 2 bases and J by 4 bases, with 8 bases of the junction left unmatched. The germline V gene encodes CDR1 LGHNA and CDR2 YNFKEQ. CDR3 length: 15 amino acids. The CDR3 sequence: CASSQSLQAGYEQYF. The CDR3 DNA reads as TGTGCCAGCAGCCAAAGTCTTCAAGCGGGATACGAGCAGTACTTC.

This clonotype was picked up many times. In nucleotides, the CDR3 is TGTGCCAGCAGCTTCCCCCGGGACCGAGGCATGAACACTGAAGCTTTCTTT. Translated: CASSFPRDRGMNTEAFF. V is TRBV7-6 and J is TRBJ1-1, with TRBD1 as a possible D gene (5 bases). The CDR3 runs 17 residues. CDR1 and CDR2 from the germline V gene are SGHVS and FNYEAQ. Trimming removed 3 bases at V and 0 bases at J, with 17 bases between.

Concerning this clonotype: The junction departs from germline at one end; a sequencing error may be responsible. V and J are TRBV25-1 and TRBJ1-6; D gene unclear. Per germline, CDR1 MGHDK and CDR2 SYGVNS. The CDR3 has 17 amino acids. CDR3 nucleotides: TGTGCCAGCAGTGACTCCAGTGGGCTGGGCTTTAATTCTCCCCTCCCCTTT. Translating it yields CASSDSSGLGFNSPLPF.